A selection of T cell receptor beta chains follows, all from one sample in a study of OX40 agonist ivuxolimab in advanced cancers. Some clones are missing from TCRdb's copy, which holds only in-frame ones; the method was immunoSEQ multiplex PCR. The sample has 50,000 to 70,000 clones; about 89% are singletons. The sample in question was CD4+ or CD8+ T cells sorted from blood, obtained in a trial of the OX40 agonist ivuxolimab. The receptors derive from an adult with an advanced solid tumor such as melanoma, head and neck, liver or kidney cancer. Each CDR3 is given with its conserved first and last residue. Fields, in order: V gene, D gene, clone size, J gene, CDR3 protein. A D gene is named only where the DNA matches it firmly. Expanded clones get a size class; other rows say once, few or many, or leave the size out.

TRBV11-3	NA	NA	TRBJ2-1	CASSKGHGNEQFF
TRBV7-2	NA	NA	TRBJ2-4	CASSPAGAKNIQYF
TRBV30	NA	NA	TRBJ2-2	CAWRVSGAYTGELFF
TRBV4-1	NA	NA	TRBJ2-7	CASSQDYPRGHMAYEQYF
TRBV19	NA	NA	TRBJ2-2	CASNGQRNTGELFF
TRBV11-2	TRBD2	NA	TRBJ2-7	CASSLRAGGTYEQYF
TRBV7-2	NA	NA	TRBJ2-7	CASSLNGLQYEQYF
TRBV28	NA	NA	TRBJ1-3	CATSEGPRNTIYF
TRBV7-7	TRBD1	NA	TRBJ2-6	CASSPLTGAGANVLTF
TRBV5-4	TRBD1	NA	TRBJ2-1	CASSGTGVMVYEQFF
TRBV6-1	TRBD1	once	TRBJ2-7	CASRGQVGSYEQYF
TRBV11-2	TRBD1	NA	TRBJ2-5	CASSHRGKTQYF
TRBV7-9	NA	NA	TRBJ1-1	CASSSVSWGLNTEAFF
TRBV6-5	NA	NA	TRBJ2-7	CASSEPAVSYEQYF
TRBV18	TRBD1	NA	TRBJ1-2	CASSRQGLQPF
TRBV6-6	TRBD1	NA	TRBJ1-2	CAAGGLGQVAGGYTF
TRBV23-1	NA	few	TRBJ1-6	CASRGWGGPTRSYNSPLHF
TRBV4-1	NA	NA	TRBJ1-1	CASSQRALNTEAFF
TRBV7-4	TRBD1	NA	TRBJ1-1	CASSPRDRGSRTVTEAFF
TRBV6-1	NA	NA	TRBJ1-4	CASSGGSVGDEKLFF
TRBV4-2	TRBD2	NA	TRBJ2-3	CASSQDPSGGWNTQYF
TRBV18	TRBD2	NA	TRBJ2-1	CASSPPASGGPYNEQFF
TRBV18	NA	NA	TRBJ1-1	CASSSNQGSNTEAFF
TRBV9	NA	NA	TRBJ1-1	CASSVEVKGAEAFF
TRBV7-2	TRBD2	NA	TRBJ2-2	CASSSSGAGTGELFF
TRBV5-5	NA	NA	TRBJ2-5	CASREARVQETQYF
TRBV7-2	TRBD1	NA	TRBJ2-4	CASSSRQGGDIQYF